This T cell receptor beta chain originates from a study of T cell responses to AZD1222 COVID-19 vaccine. The study, taken as a whole, reports: The donors showed a predominance of white British ancestry and of females, with possible underestimation of clonal diversity. When two AZD1222 doses had been given, Spike-specific TCR breadth and depth rose.

Concerning this clone itself: Antigen specificity is unknown.

The V and J ends lost 6 bases and 8 bases respectively, with 18 bases between them. CDR1 and CDR2 from the germline V gene are SGHRS and YFSETQ. CDR3 length: 15 amino acids. Sequenced by immunoSEQ multiplex PCR; TCRdb stores in-frame clones only, minus some. The sample contains under 200,000 clones, 85% to 95% of which appear only once. Sequencing used peripheral blood, obtained on day 0 of AZD1222 vaccination. The chain joins TRBV5-1 to TRBJ1-6; D might be TRBD1 (6 bases). This receptor was taken from an adult in good health. Here the CDR3 DNA reads TGCGCCAGCACGCAAGACAGGACAAGCTATTCACCCCTCCACTTT. This codes for CASTQDRTSYSPLHF.